A selection of T cell receptor beta chains follows, all from one sample in a study of sequential checkpoint blockade in melanoma. Libraries were prepared by immunoSEQ multiplex PCR; TCRdb keeps only in-frame clonotypes and omits some of them. The data show roughly 10,000 clones, with less than 30% seen just once and 20% to 30% held by the top ten. Material: tumor tissue (inferred from file names), obtained from a patient given nivolumab and ipilimumab in sequence. These receptors all stem from a human donor with melanoma. Each CDR3 is given with its conserved first and last residue. Only some rows state a clone size, as once, few, many or a class for expanded clones.

abundance: -; len: 16; v_gene: TRBV19; CDR3aa: CASSARKGVDTGELFF
abundance: few; len: 12; v_gene: TRBV18; CDR3aa: CASSRAGNEQYF
abundance: few; len: 13; v_gene: TRBV6-1; CDR3aa: CASSESWNQPQHF
abundance: -; len: 15; v_gene: TRBV11-3; CDR3aa: CASSPSGGPSYEQYF
abundance: many; len: 13; v_gene: TRBV9; CDR3aa: CASSVAGAYEQYF
abundance: few; len: 13; v_gene: TRBV7-1; CDR3aa: CASSPDSNYGYTF
abundance: few; len: 14; v_gene: TRBV11-3; CDR3aa: CASSSGQGGETQYF
abundance: -; len: 15; v_gene: TRBV6-8; CDR3aa: CASSSAGLAVYEQYF
abundance: few; len: 13; v_gene: TRBV29-1; CDR3aa: CSVSGLAVDTQYF
abundance: few; len: 13; v_gene: TRBV30; CDR3aa: CAWSVLGANEQYF
abundance: many; len: 15; v_gene: TRBV11-3; CDR3aa: CASSYPGTGTHGYTF
abundance: -; len: 14; v_gene: TRBV5-1; CDR3aa: CASSWTGDDYGYTF
abundance: few; len: 14; v_gene: TRBV7-6; CDR3aa: CASSFSDSIYEQYF
abundance: -; len: 15; v_gene: TRBV11-3; CDR3aa: CASSLDVGATDTQYF